The T cell receptor beta chain under discussion was sequenced for a study of early T cells in non-severe SARS-CoV-2 infection. The table lists this clonotype with a few counts. V lost 4 bases and J lost 0; bases outside the gene matches: 3. The germline CDR1 and CDR2 sequences are KGHSH and LQKENI. This CDR3 comprises 16 residues. TCRdb used MiXCR to reprocess the 5' RACE reads, holding one entry per CDR3 protein. The data contain around 77,000 distinct CDR3 sequences, around 15% of them singletons. The starting material was whole blood, obtained at baseline. The receptor comes from an adult who was a healthcare worker with PCR-confirmed SARS-CoV-2 infection or an uninfected control (not recorded which). The chain links TRBV18 to TRBJ2-2, with 9 nucleotides matching TRBD2. The CDR3 reads CASSQTSGSNTGELFF. As DNA, the CDR3 is TGTGCCAGCTCACAGACTAGCGGTTCGAACACCGGGGAGCTGTTTTTT.